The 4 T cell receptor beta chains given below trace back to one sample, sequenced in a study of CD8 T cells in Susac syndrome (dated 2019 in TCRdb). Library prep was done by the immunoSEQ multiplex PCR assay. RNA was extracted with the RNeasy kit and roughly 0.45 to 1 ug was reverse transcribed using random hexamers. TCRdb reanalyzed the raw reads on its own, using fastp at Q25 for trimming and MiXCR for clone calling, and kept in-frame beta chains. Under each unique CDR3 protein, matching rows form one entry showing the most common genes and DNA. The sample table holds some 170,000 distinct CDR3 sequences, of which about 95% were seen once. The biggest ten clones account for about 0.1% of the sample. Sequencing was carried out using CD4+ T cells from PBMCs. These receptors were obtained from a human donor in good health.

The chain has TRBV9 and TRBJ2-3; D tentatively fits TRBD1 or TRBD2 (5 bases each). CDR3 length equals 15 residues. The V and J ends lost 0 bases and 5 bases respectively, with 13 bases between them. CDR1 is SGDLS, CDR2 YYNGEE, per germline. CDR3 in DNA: TGTGCCAGCAGCGTAGAGGGGCGGGTTGTAGATACGCAGTATTTT. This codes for CASSVEGRVVDTQYF.

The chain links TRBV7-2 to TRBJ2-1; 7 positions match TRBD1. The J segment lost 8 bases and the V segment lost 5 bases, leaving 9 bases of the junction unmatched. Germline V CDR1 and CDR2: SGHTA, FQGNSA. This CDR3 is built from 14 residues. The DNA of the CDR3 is TGTGCCAGCAGCCCCCGGACAGGAAACCATGAGCAGTTCTTC. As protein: CASSPRTGNHEQFF.

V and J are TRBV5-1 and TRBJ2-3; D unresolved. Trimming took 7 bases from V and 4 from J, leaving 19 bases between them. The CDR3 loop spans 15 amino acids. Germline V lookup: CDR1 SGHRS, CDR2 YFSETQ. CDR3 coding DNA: TGCGCCAGCTTCCCGGGCCCGGGCGTCGCAGATACGCAGTATTTT. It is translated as CASFPGPGVADTQYF. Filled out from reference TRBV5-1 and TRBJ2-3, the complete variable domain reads KAGVTQTPRYLIKTRGQQVTLSCSPISGHRSVSWYQQTPGQGLQFLFEYFSETQRNKGNFPGRFSGRQFSNSRSEMNVSTLELGDSALYLCASFPGPGVADTQYFGPGTRLTVL.

The CDR3 is CASSGTARETQYF. The CDR3 DNA reads TGTGCCAGCAGCGGAACAGCGCGAGAGACCCAGTACTTC. The chain combines TRBV3-1 with TRBJ2-5, with D unclear. Trimming took off 5 bases at V and 4 bases at J, with 11 bases between the two ends. CDR3 length: 13 amino acids. Per germline, CDR1 LGHDT and CDR2 YNNKEL (reference sequence).